This T cell receptor beta chain was recorded in a study of cytomegalovirus exposure and HLA in healthy donors. In the PCR, 60 Vbeta and 13 Jbeta primers were used. TCRdb's copy holds only in-frame clones and misses some; the assay was immunoSEQ multiplex PCR. In the table there are under 110,000 clones, 75% of which are singletons. The CDR3 is 14 amino acids. Per the germline V gene, CDR1 is SQVTM and CDR2 is ANQGSEA. Trimming took off 4 bases at V and 2 bases at J, with 12 bases between the two ends. The chain is built from TRBV29-1 and TRBJ1-3; no firm D call. This receptor was taken from a male donor in good health and CMV-seropositive. The sample was PBMCs. CDR3 protein: CSVARITAGNTIYF. CDR3 DNA: TGCAGCGTTGCGAGGATTACTGCTGGAAACACCATATATTTT.